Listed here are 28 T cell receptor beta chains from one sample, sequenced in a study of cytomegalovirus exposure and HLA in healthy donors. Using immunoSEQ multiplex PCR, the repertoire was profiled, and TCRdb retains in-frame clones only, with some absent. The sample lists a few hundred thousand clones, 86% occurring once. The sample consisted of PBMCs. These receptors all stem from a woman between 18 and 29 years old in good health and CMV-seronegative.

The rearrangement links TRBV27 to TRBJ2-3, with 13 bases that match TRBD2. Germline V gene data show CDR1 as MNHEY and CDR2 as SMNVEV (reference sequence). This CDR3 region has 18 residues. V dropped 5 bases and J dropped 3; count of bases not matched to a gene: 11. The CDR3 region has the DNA TGTGCCAGCAGTGTGGGACTAGCGGGACGTGGACGGACAGATACGCAGTATTTT. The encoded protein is CASSVGLAGRGRTDTQYF.

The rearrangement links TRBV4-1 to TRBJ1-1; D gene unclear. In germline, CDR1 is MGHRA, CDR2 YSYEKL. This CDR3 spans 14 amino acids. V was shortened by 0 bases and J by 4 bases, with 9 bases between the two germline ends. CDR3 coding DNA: TGCGCCAGCAGCCAAGATGCGTTGAGCACTGAAGCTTTCTTT. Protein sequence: CASSQDALSTEAFF.

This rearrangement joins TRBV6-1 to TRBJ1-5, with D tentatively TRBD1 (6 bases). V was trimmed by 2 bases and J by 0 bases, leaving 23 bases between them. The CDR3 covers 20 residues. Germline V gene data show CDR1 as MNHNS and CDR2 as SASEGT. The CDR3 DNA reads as TGTGCCAGCAGTGAAAATCGACCGACAGGACCAAGGAGTAGCAATCAGCCCCAGCATTTT. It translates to CASSENRPTGPRSSNQPQHF.

The CDR3 sequence: CASSVGGGRTYNEQFF. In nucleotides, the CDR3 is TGTGCCAGCAGCGTAGGCGGAGGACGGACTTACAATGAGCAGTTCTTC. The rearrangement uses TRBV9 and TRBJ2-1, with D perhaps matching TRBD2 (5 bases). The germline V gene encodes CDR1 SGDLS and CDR2 YYNGEE. The CDR3 is made up of 16 amino acids. V lost 0 bases to trimming and J lost 4 bases, with 14 bases between them.

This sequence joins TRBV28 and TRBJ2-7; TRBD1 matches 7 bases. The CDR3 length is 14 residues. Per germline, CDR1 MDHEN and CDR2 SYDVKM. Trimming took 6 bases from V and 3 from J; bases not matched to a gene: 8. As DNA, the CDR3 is TGTGCCAGCAGCCTAGGGGGACAGCACTACGAGCAGTACTTC. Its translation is CASSLGGQHYEQYF.

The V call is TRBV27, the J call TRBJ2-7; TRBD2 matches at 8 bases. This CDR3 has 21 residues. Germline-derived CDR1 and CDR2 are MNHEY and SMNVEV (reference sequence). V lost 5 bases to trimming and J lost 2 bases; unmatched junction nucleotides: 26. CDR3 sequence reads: CASSPRPQRGPQIFHPYEQYF. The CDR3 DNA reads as TGTGCCAGCAGTCCGCGCCCTCAGCGGGGGCCTCAAATCTTTCATCCCTACGAGCAGTACTTC.

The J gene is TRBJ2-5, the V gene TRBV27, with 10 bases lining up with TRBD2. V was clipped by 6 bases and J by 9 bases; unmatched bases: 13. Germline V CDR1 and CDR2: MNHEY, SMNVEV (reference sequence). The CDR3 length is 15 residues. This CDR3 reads CASRSLAGTTRAQYF. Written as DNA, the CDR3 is TGTGCCAGCAGATCACTAGCGGGAACGACCAGGGCCCAGTACTTC.

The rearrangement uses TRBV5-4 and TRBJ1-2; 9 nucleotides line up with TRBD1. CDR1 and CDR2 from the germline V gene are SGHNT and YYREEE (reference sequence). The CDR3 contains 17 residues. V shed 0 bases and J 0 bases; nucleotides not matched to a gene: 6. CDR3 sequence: CASSLGGTGPSNYGYTF. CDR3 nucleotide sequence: TGTGCCAGCAGCTTGGGAGGGACAGGGCCATCTAACTATGGCTACACCTTC.

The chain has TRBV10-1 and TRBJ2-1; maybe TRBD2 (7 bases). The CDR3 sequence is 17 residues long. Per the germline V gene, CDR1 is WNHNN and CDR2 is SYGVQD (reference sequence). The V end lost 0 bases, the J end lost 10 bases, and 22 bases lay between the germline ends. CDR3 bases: TGCGCCAGCAGTGAGTCGGCCATAGGGGGGGCTTCTGAAGAGCAGTTCTTC. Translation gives CASSESAIGGASEEQFF.

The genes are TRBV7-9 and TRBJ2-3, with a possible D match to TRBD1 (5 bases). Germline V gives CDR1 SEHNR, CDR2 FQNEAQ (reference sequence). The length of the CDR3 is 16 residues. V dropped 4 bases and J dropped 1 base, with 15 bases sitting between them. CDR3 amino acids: CASSSWSEGGTDTQYF. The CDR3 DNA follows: TGTGCCAGCAGCTCCTGGAGCGAAGGGGGCACAGATACGCAGTATTTT. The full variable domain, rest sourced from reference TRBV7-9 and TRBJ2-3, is DTGVSQNPRHKITKRGQNVTFRCDPISEHNRLYWYRQTLGQGPEFLTYFQNEAQLEKSRLLSDRFSAERPKGSFSTLEIQRTEQGDSAMYLCASSSWSEGGTDTQYFGPGTRLTVL.

In DNA, the CDR3 is TGTGCCAGCAGCTTGGACGGTGCGGGCTACGAGCAGTACTTC. Protein: CASSLDGAGYEQYF. The rearrangement links TRBV5-8 to TRBJ2-7, with D tentatively TRBD2 (5 bases). V was cut by 0 bases and J by 3 bases, with 10 bases left in between. The germline V gene has CDR1 SGHTS and CDR2 YDEGEE. CDR3 length equals 14 residues. Supplemented by reference TRBV5-8 and TRBJ2-7, the full variable domain reads EAGVTQSPTHLIKTRGQQATLRCSPISGHTSVYWYQQALGLGLQFLLWYDEGEERNRGNFPPRFSGRQFPNYSSELNVNALELEDSALYLCASSLDGAGYEQYFGPGTRLTVT.

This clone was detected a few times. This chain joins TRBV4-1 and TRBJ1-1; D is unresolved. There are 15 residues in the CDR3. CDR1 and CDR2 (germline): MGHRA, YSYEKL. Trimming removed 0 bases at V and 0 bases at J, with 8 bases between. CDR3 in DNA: TGCGCCAGCAGCCAAGATGCTCAGTTGAACACTGAAGCTTTCTTT. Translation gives CASSQDAQLNTEAFF.

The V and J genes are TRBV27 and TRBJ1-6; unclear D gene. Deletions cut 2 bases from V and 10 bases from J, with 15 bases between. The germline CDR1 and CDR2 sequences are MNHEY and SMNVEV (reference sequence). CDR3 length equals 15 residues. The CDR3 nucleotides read TGTGCCAGCAGTTTAATCCGACAAACCTACTCACCCCTCCACTTT. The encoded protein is CASSLIRQTYSPLHF.

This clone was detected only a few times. The CDR3 DNA is TGTGCCTGGAGCAGAGACAGGGTTGATGGCTACACCTTC. Translation: CAWSRDRVDGYTF. This rearrangement joins TRBV30 to TRBJ1-2; TRBD1 agrees at 7 bases. The CDR3 is 13 amino acids. The germline CDR1 and CDR2 sequences are GTSNPN and SVGIG (reference sequence). With 3 bases clipped from V and 6 bases from J, the junction kept 7 bases outside the gene matches.

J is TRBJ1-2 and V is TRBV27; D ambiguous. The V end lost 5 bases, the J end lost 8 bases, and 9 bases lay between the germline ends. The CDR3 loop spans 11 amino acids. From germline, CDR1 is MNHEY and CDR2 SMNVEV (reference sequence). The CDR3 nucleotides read TGTGCCAGCAGTCCGGGAGTCGGCTACACCTTC. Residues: CASSPGVGYTF.

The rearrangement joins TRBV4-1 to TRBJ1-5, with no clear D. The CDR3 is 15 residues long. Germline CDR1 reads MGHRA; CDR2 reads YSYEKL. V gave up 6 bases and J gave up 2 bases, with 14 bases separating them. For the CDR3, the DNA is TGCGCCAGCAGACAGAGGGTCGGGGGCAATCAGCCCCAGCATTTT. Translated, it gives CASRQRVGGNQPQHF.

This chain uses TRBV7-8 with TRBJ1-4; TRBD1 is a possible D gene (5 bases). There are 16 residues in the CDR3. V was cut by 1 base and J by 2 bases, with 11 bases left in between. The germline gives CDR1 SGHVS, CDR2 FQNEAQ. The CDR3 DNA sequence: TGTGCCAGCAGCTTAGACTGGGGGGTGACTAATGAAAAACTGTTTTTT. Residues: CASSLDWGVTNEKLFF.

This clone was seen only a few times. The CDR3 here is CASHWTGRLYEQYF. The CDR3, as DNA: TGTGCCAGCCACTGGACAGGCAGACTCTACGAGCAGTACTTC. The rearrangement joins TRBV2 to TRBJ2-7, with TRBD1 matching over 7 bases. The trim removed 8 bases at V and 3 bases at J, leaving 10 bases unmatched. CDR1 is SNHLY, CDR2 FYNNEI, per germline. The CDR3 covers 14 residues.

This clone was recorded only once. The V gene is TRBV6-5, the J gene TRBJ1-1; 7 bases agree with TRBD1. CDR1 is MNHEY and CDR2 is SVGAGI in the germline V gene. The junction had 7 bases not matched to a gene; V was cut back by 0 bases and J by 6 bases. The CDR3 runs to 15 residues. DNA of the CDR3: TGTGCCAGCAGTTACTCGAGAGGGGGCGACCCTGAAGCTTTCTTT. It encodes CASSYSRGGDPEAFF.

The CDR3 here is CASSVGSLPGELFF. Written as DNA, the CDR3 is TGTGCCAGCAGCGTAGGGAGCCTCCCCGGGGAGCTGTTTTTT. The V call is TRBV9, the J call TRBJ2-2; unclear D gene. V gave up 0 bases and J gave up 6 bases, with 9 bases separating them. The CDR3 has 14 amino acids. Germline values: CDR1 SGDLS, CDR2 YYNGEE.

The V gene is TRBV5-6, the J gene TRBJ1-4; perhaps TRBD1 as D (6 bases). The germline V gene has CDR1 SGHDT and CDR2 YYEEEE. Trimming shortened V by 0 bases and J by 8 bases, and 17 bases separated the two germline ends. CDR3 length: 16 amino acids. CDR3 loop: CASSLGAGGDAEKLFF. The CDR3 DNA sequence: TGTGCCAGCAGCTTGGGTGCGGGGGGCGACGCGGAAAAACTGTTTTTT.

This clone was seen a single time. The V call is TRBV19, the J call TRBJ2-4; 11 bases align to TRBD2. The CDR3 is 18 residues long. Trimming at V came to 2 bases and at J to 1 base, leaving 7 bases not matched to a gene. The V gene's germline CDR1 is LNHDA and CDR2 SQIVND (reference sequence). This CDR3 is CASSILALAGGAKNIQYF. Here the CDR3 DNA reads TGTGCCAGTAGTATACTCGCGCTAGCGGGGGGTGCCAAAAACATTCAGTACTTC.

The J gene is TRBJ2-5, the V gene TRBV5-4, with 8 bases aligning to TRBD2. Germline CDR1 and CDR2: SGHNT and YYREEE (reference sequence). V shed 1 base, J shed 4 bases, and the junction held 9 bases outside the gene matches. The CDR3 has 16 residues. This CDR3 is CASSLKTGGPGETQYF. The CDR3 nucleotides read TGTGCCAGCAGCTTGAAGACGGGAGGGCCGGGAGAGACCCAGTACTTC.

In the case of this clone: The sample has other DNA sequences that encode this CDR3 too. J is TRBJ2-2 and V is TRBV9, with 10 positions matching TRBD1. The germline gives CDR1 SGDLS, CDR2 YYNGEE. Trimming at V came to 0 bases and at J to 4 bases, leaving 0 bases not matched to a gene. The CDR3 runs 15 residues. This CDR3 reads CASSVGTGGTGELFF. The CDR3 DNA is TGTGCCAGCAGCGTAGGGACAGGGGGCACCGGGGAGCTGTTTTTT. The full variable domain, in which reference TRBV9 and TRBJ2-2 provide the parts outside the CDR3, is DSGVTQTPKHLITATGQRVTLRCSPRSGDLSVYWYQQSLDQGLQFLIQYYNGEERAKGNILERFSAQQFPDLHSELNLSSLELGDSALYFCASSVGTGGTGELFFGEGSRLTVL.

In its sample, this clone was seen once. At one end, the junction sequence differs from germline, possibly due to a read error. As DNA, the CDR3 is TGTGCCAGCAGCTGGATAGACAGGAGCACCCTCTTT. Protein: CASSWIDRSTLF. The J gene is TRBJ1-1, the V gene TRBV5-6; tentative D call: TRBD1 (6 bases). Germline CDR1 and CDR2: SGHDT and YYEEEE. The CDR3 has 12 residues.

CDR3 sequence (DNA): TGTGCCAGCAGTGAATGGGGACAGCGAAGACTAGCGGGAACGGCCGGGGAGCTGTTTTTT. Translated, it gives CASSEWGQRRLAGTAGELFF. This chain links TRBV6-1 with TRBJ2-2; 11 bases are shared with TRBD2. The CDR3 is 20 residues long. Trimming removed 2 bases from V and 6 bases from J; junction bases left unmatched: 17. Germline V gene lookup returns CDR1 MNHNS and CDR2 SASEGT.

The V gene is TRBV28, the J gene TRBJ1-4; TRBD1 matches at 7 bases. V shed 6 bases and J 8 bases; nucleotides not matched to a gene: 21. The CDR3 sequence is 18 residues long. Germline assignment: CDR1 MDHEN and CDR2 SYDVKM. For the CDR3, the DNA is TGTGCCAGCAGCCCTGGAGGGGGCGGCTTGTGGTCCGGCGAAAAACTGTTTTTT. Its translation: CASSPGGGGLWSGEKLFF.

The CDR3 nucleotides are TGTGCCAGCAGCGTAGCTCCAGTCAGCTCTGGAAACACCATATATTTT. Translating it yields CASSVAPVSSGNTIYF. The chain has TRBV9 and TRBJ1-3; no clear D gene. V dropped 0 bases and J dropped 0 bases, with 10 bases sitting between them. This CDR3 spans 16 amino acids. Germline assignment: CDR1 SGDLS and CDR2 YYNGEE.